Below are 27 T cell receptor beta chains sequenced from a single sample in a study of T-cell reconstitution after alpha-beta-depleted transplantation in children (TCRdb year 2016). Preparation of the library involved PCR. The run used an Illumina HiSeq 2500. To normalize quantification of the TCRbeta repertoire, the TCR libraries were built with molecular barcoding that relied on unique molecular identifiers. Starting from the raw public reads, TCRdb applied fastp trimming at Q25, assembled clones with MiXCR and retained in-frame beta chains. Rows are unified per CDR3 protein, each entry keeping the most common DNA and genes. For this sample the table gives 200,000 to 250,000 distinct CDR3 sequences, of which 6.5% to 10% were detected only once. The ten most abundant clones make up less than 8% of the sample. The treatment or condition label, as the study defines it: allogeneic hematopoietic cell transplantation with graft depleted of TCRalphabeta T cells and CD19 B cells.

The specimen comprised PBMCs, mostly from graft donor cells, sampled 180 days after TCRalphabeta/CD19-depleted stem cell transplant. The origin of the receptors is a male patient between 10 and 17 years old who had a stem cell transplant for acute lymphoblastic leukemia, so the T cells may come from the graft donor.

In its sample, this clonotype was seen many times. The rearrangement joins TRBV11-2 to TRBJ1-1; TRBD1 is a possible D gene (5 bases). The CDR3 length is 13 residues. Trimming removed 2 bases from V and 7 bases from J, with 11 bases in between. The germline gives CDR1 SGHAT, CDR2 FQNNGV. The CDR3 is CASSLIGQLEAFF. As DNA, the CDR3 is TGTGCCAGCAGCTTAATAGGACAACTTGAAGCTTTCTTT.

The table lists this clonotype with many counts. This rearrangement joins TRBV7-9 to TRBJ2-5; D ambiguous. The V and J ends lost 2 bases and 5 bases respectively, with 6 bases between them. This CDR3 contains 12 residues. From germline, CDR1 is SEHNR and CDR2 FQNEAQ (reference sequence). The CDR3 sequence: CASSLRPETQYF. CDR3 nucleotides: TGTGCCAGCAGCTTACGCCCTGAGACCCAGTACTTC.

This clonotype was found many times. The chain is built from TRBV20-1 and TRBJ2-5; tentatively, D is TRBD2 (6 bases). The CDR3 covers 14 residues. V was pared by 4 bases and J by 5 bases, with 17 bases between. In germline, CDR1 is DFQATT, CDR2 SNEGSKA (reference sequence). CDR3 residues: CSANTGLRGETQYF. The CDR3 nucleotides read TGCAGTGCTAACACGGGACTCCGGGGGGAGACCCAGTACTTC.

This clonotype was observed many times. The chain links TRBV4-1 to TRBJ2-7; TRBD2 might be the D (5 bases). Trimming took off 5 bases at V and 2 bases at J, with 31 bases between the two ends. The CDR3 spans 20 residues. The V gene's germline CDR1 is MGHRA and CDR2 YSYEKL. The CDR3 loop reads CASSVAWGADYPDYAYEQYF. CDR3 DNA sequence: TGCGCCAGCAGCGTAGCCTGGGGAGCGGATTACCCGGATTATGCCTACGAGCAGTACTTC.

This clonotype was counted many times. The chain employs TRBV5-6 and TRBJ1-1, with a weak D call TRBD1 (6 bases). CDR3 length: 12 amino acids. The V gene's germline CDR1 is SGHDT and CDR2 YYEEEE. V was clipped by 4 bases and J by 8 bases, with 12 bases between them. The CDR3 loop reads CASSPMQGEAFF. CDR3 DNA: TGTGCCAGCAGCCCAATGCAGGGGGAAGCTTTCTTT.

This clonotype was detected a few times. The chain combines TRBV20-1 with TRBJ1-1; 12 bases line up with TRBD1. The CDR3 consists of 16 residues. Germline V CDR1 and CDR2: DFQATT, SNEGSKA (reference sequence). The J segment lost 0 bases and the V segment lost 5 bases, leaving 7 bases of the junction unmatched. This chain's CDR3 is CSADRDRGPLNTEAFF. CDR3 bases: TGCAGTGCTGACCGGGACAGGGGGCCTTTGAACACTGAAGCTTTCTTT.

In its sample, this clonotype was seen many times. The gene calls are TRBV7-9 and TRBJ1-4; 10 nucleotides match TRBD1. Germline lookup yields CDR1 SEHNR and CDR2 FQNEAQ (reference sequence). Germline trimming cut 4 bases from V and 6 bases from J; bases unmatched to any gene: 5. The CDR3 covers 15 residues. CDR3 in DNA: TGTGCCAGCAGCTCGCCGGGACAGGGGCATGAAAAACTGTTTTTT. Amino acids: CASSSPGQGHEKLFF.

This clonotype was detected ten times or more. The chain employs TRBV5-1 and TRBJ2-2; D is undetermined. V shed 1 base and J shed 0 bases, with 10 bases lying between them. There are 16 residues in the CDR3. Germline-derived CDR1 and CDR2 are SGHRS and YFSETQ. CDR3 coding DNA: TGCGCCAGCAGCTTGATGGGCCAGGCGAACACCGGGGAGCTGTTTTTT. Amino acids: CASSLMGQANTGELFF.

This clonotype was recorded at least ten times. The rearrangement uses TRBV6-1 and TRBJ2-1; 9 bases are shared with TRBD2. The V gene's germline CDR1 is MNHNS and CDR2 SASEGT. CDR3 length: 15 amino acids. Trimming took 6 bases from V and 2 from J; bases not matched to a gene: 5. This CDR3 reads CASSPGGRAYNEQFF. The CDR3 nucleotides read TGTGCCAGCAGCCCAGGCGGGAGGGCCTACAATGAGCAGTTCTTC.

This clonotype was observed many times. The rearrangement joins TRBV7-9 to TRBJ2-5, with no clear D. V was shortened by 5 bases and J by 5 bases, with 9 bases between the two germline ends. The CDR3 runs to 12 residues. Germline V gene data show CDR1 as SEHNR and CDR2 as FQNEAQ (reference sequence). The CDR3 bases are TGTGCCAGCAGCCACCTGGGGGAGACCCAGTACTTC. It translates to CASSHLGETQYF.

The chain recombines TRBV7-2 with TRBJ2-1; the match to TRBD2 covers 9 bases. The CDR3 spans 15 residues. Germline lookup yields CDR1 SGHTA and CDR2 FQGNSA. The J segment lost 5 bases and the V segment lost 2 bases, leaving 4 bases of the junction unmatched. CDR3 coding DNA: TGTGCCAGCAGCTTAACCCCTAGCGGGGACAATGAGCAGTTCTTC. This gives the protein CASSLTPSGDNEQFF.

V gene TRBV6-2 or TRBV6-3 combines with J gene TRBJ1-5, with D maybe TRBD1 (5 bases). The CDR3 sequence is 21 residues long. Per the germline V gene, CDR1 is MNHEY and CDR2 is SVGEGT. The V end lost 0 bases, the J end lost 8 bases, and 32 bases lay between the germline ends. The CDR3 DNA is TGTGCCAGCAGTTACTCGATAGCCCCAGTGGGGGTTTCGCGTATGGAAAAGCCCCAGCATTTT. Translated, it gives CASSYSIAPVGVSRMEKPQHF.

In this sample, this clonotype turned up many times. This sequence joins TRBV29-1 and TRBJ2-5, with D possibly matching TRBD1 (6 bases). CDR1 SQVTM and CDR2 ANQGSEA come from the germline V gene. V was shortened by 7 bases and J by 4 bases, with 13 bases between the two germline ends. The CDR3 totals 12 residues. The CDR3 sequence: CSASTGGETQYF. The CDR3 coding sequence is TGCAGCGCATCGACAGGAGGAGAGACCCAGTACTTC.

This clonotype came up many times. The chain is built from TRBV5-1 and TRBJ2-4, with D perhaps given as TRBD1 or TRBD2 (5 bases each). Germline CDR1 reads SGHRS; CDR2 reads YFSETQ. V gave up 0 bases and J gave up 9 bases, with 10 bases separating them. The CDR3 length is 13 residues. In DNA form, the CDR3 reads TGCGCCAGCAGCTTGGTGGGGGAAGTCATTCAGTACTTC. It encodes CASSLVGEVIQYF.

This clonotype was counted ten times or more. The chain links TRBV7-6 to TRBJ2-7; the match to TRBD1 covers 9 bases. The CDR3 loop spans 15 amino acids. Germline loops: CDR1 SGHVS, CDR2 FNYEAQ. Trimming cost V 5 bases and J 0 bases; bases outside gene matches: 5. CDR3 in amino acids: CASSVNRGLSYEQYF. Here the CDR3 DNA reads TGTGCCAGCAGCGTCAACAGGGGGCTCTCCTACGAGCAGTACTTC.

This clonotype was counted ten times or more. The chain employs TRBV29-1 and TRBJ2-1; 7 nucleotides align to TRBD1. The CDR3 totals 14 residues. The germline V gene encodes CDR1 SQVTM and CDR2 ANQGSEA. V shed 4 bases and J 8 bases; nucleotides not matched to a gene: 11. Here the CDR3 DNA reads TGCAGCGTTGGAGGACAGGTTATAGAGGATGAGCAGTTCTTC. Amino acid sequence: CSVGGQVIEDEQFF.

In regard to this clonotype: One base away lies a much larger clone, so this may be a sequencing read error. The chain carries TRBV12-5 and TRBJ1-1; TRBD1 is a possible D gene (5 bases). CDR1 is LGHNT, CDR2 FRNRAP, per germline. Between the trimmed V and J ends, which lost 7 bases and 1 base, there was a span of 13 bases. This CDR3 contains 14 residues. The CDR3 spells CASAMGGSNTEAFF. In DNA form, the CDR3 reads TGTGCTAGTGCCATGGGGGGGTCGAACACTGAAGCTTTCTTT.

The chain is built from TRBV5-4 and TRBJ2-7; no clear D. CDR3 length: 13 amino acids. Deletions cut 2 bases from V and 2 bases from J, with 8 bases between. Germline CDR1 is SGHNT and CDR2 is YYREEE (reference sequence). As DNA, the CDR3 is TGTGCCAGCAGCTTTGGGGTCCCCTACGAGCAGTACTTC. As protein: CASSFGVPYEQYF.

This clonotype was observed at least ten times. The chain employs TRBV7-9 and TRBJ1-2, with D tentatively TRBD1 (5 bases). The length of the CDR3 is 12 residues. V lost 7 bases and J lost 7, with 13 bases in between. Per germline, CDR1 SEHNR and CDR2 FQNEAQ (reference sequence). CDR3: CASTPPRGGYTF. DNA of the CDR3: TGTGCCAGCACCCCCCCGAGGGGTGGCTACACCTTC. The complete variable domain, with remaining parts taken from reference TRBV7-9 and TRBJ1-2, reads DTGVSQNPRHKITKRGQNVTFRCDPISEHNRLYWYRQTLGQGPEFLTYFQNEAQLEKSRLLSDRFSAERPKGSFSTLEIQRTEQGDSAMYLCASTPPRGGYTFGSGTRLTVV.

Many counts were recorded for this clonotype. This chain connects TRBV28 to TRBJ1-1; D remains ambiguous. Germline V gene data show CDR1 as MDHEN and CDR2 as SYDVKM. The CDR3 has 15 amino acids. The V end was cut by 1 base, the J end by 6 bases, with 15 bases between. DNA of the CDR3: TGTGCCAGCAGTTTATCAGTGGGTGGGAGTGCTGAAGCTTTCTTT. Its protein is CASSLSVGGSAEAFF.

This clonotype has at least ten counts. This chain connects TRBV10-3 to TRBJ2-4, with D tentatively TRBD2 (5 bases). The CDR3 is 13 amino acids. The germline V gene has CDR1 ENHRY and CDR2 SYGVKD. V was shortened by 0 bases and J by 10 bases, with 10 bases between the two germline ends. CDR3 DNA: TGTGCCATCAGTGAGTCCGCAGGCGGGATTCAGTACTTC. Protein sequence: CAISESAGGIQYF.

At least ten counts were recorded for this clonotype. The chain joins TRBV20-1 to TRBJ2-5, with TRBD2 matching over 11 bases. V lost 5 bases, J lost 2 bases, and 10 bases stayed unmatched. This CDR3 region has 16 residues. The germline gives CDR1 DFQATT, CDR2 SNEGSKA (reference sequence). CDR3 loop: CSAGIRTSGYQETQYF. The CDR3 bases are TGCAGTGCTGGAATTCGGACTAGCGGGTATCAAGAGACCCAGTACTTC.

V is TRBV28 and J is TRBJ1-4; 9 nucleotides align to TRBD1. The CDR3 runs 14 residues. Germline values: CDR1 MDHEN, CDR2 SYDVKM. The V segment lost 7 bases and the J segment 8 bases; nucleotides outside the gene matches: 8. The CDR3 here is CASTPGQGNEKLFF. The CDR3 DNA reads as TGTGCCAGCACCCCAGGACAGGGGAACGAAAAACTGTTTTTT.

This clonotype was detected ten times or more. The chain has TRBV3-1 and TRBJ2-7; 8 nucleotides agree with TRBD2. There are 15 residues in the CDR3. Germline V gives CDR1 LGHDT, CDR2 YNNKEL (reference sequence). V lost 4 bases and J lost 2; bases outside the gene matches: 7. CDR3 sequence: CASSLSGATTYEQYF. The CDR3 coding sequence is TGTGCCAGCAGCCTTAGCGGGGCCACGACCTACGAGCAGTACTTC.

Ten or more counts support this clonotype. V and J are TRBV27 and TRBJ2-5, with TRBD2 matching over 7 bases. Germline assignment: CDR1 MNHEY and CDR2 SMNVEV (reference sequence). The CDR3 consists of 14 residues. V lost 5 bases and J lost 2; bases outside the gene matches: 5. CDR3 coding DNA: TGTGCCAGCAGTCCCCTGGGGGGGCAAGAGACCCAGTACTTC. Amino acid sequence: CASSPLGGQETQYF.

The gene calls are TRBV11-1 and TRBJ2-7, with D perhaps matching TRBD1 (8 bases). V lost 4 bases to trimming and J lost 1 base, with 14 bases between them. This CDR3 comprises 15 residues. The germline gives CDR1 SGHAT, CDR2 FQDESV (reference sequence). The CDR3 reads CASSSGGQASYEQYF. CDR3 bases: TGTGCCAGCAGCTCGGGGGGACAGGCATCCTACGAGCAGTACTTC. Looking up the rest from reference TRBV11-1 and TRBJ2-7 gives the full variable domain: EAEVAQSPRYKITEKSQAVAFWCDPISGHATLYWYRQILGQGPELLVQFQDESVVDDSQLPKDRFSAERLKGVDSTLKIQPAELGDSAMYLCASSSGGQASYEQYFGPGTRLTVT.

In this sample, this clonotype turned up many times. J is TRBJ2-7 and V is TRBV28, with a tentative D call TRBD1 (5 bases). V was clipped by 2 bases and J by 7 bases, with 15 bases between them. The CDR3 length is 14 residues. Germline V CDR1 and CDR2: MDHEN, SYDVKM. CDR3 loop: CASSLGMTVWEQYF. Written as DNA, the CDR3 is TGTGCCAGCAGTTTAGGTATGACAGTCTGGGAGCAGTACTTC.